This T cell receptor (beta chain) is from a study of blood T cell repertoires in COVID-19. TCRdb keeps only in-frame clones here, not all; method: immunoSEQ multiplex PCR. Of more than 350,000 clones listed, approximately 90% are singletons. The CDR3 covers 15 residues. The germline V and J ends were trimmed by 0 bases and 7 bases, with 13 bases remaining between them. Looked up from germline, CDR1 is SGDLS and CDR2 is YYNGEE. Recovery among Cohort 3 donors was established by two negative PCRs, clearance, or symptom resolution. The chain uses TRBV9 and TRBJ1-4; D is unresolved. Material: PBMCs or T cells enriched from blood (not recorded which). The TCR was taken from a woman between 50 and 59 years old who had recovered from COVID-19. CDR3 loop: CASSVEIGPREKLFF. The CDR3 region has the DNA TGTGCCAGCAGCGTAGAGATTGGGCCCCGTGAAAAACTGTTTTTT.